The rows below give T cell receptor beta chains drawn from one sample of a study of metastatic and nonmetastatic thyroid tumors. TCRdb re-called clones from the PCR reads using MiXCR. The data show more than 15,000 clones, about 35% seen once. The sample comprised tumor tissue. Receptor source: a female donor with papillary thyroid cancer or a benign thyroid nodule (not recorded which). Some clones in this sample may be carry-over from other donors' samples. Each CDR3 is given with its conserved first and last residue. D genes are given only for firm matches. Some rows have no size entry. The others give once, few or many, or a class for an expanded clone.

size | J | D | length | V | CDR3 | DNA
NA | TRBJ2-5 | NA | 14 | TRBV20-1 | CTPIGGQNKETQYF | TGCACTCCTATTGGCGGACAGAACAAAGAGACCCAGTACTTC
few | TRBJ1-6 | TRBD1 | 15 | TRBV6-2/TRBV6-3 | CASSRQTGWNSPLHF | TGTGCCAGCAGTCGTCAGACAGGGTGGAATTCACCCCTCCACTTT
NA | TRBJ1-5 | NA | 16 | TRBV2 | CASSEWGVDSNQPQHF | TGTGCCAGCAGTGAATGGGGGGTTGATAGCAATCAGCCCCAGCATTTT
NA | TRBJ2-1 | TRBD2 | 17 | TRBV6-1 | CASSGRLAGGPNNEQFF | TGTGCCAGCAGTGGGAGACTAGCGGGAGGGCCGAACAATGAGCAGTTCTTC
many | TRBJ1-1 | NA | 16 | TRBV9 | CASSPQSGVEGTEAFF | TGTGCCAGCAGCCCACAATCAGGGGTGGAGGGCACTGAAGCTTTCTTT
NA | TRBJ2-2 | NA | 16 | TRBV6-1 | CASSQLMSTSPGELFF | TGTGCCAGCAGTCAGCTTATGTCGACTAGTCCCGGGGAGCTGTTTTTT
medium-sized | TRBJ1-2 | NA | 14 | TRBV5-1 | CATTDLGGNYGYTF | TGCGCCACCACTGACCTCGGGGGTAACTATGGCTACACCTTC
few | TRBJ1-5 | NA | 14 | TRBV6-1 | CASSGPNSNQPQHF | TGTGCCAGCAGTGGCCCCAATAGCAATCAGCCCCAGCATTTT
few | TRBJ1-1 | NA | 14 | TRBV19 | CASSIDLRDTEAFF | TGTGCCAGTAGTATAGACCTCCGGGACACTGAAGCTTTCTTT
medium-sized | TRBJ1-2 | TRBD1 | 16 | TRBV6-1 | CASRKTSQGWNYGYTF | TGTGCCAGCAGAAAAACCTCACAGGGGTGGAACTATGGCTACACCTTC
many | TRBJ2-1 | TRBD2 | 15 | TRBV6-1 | CASSEVGTSANEQFF | TGTGCCAGCAGTGAAGTGGGGACTAGCGCCAATGAGCAGTTCTTC
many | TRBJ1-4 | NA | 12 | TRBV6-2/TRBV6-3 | CASSQVAEKLFF | TGTGCCAGCAGCCAAGTTGCGGAAAAACTGTTTTTT
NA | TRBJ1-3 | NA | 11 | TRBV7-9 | CASSFENTIYF | TGTGCCAGCAGCTTCGAAAACACCATATATTTT
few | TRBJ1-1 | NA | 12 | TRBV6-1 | CASKQPNTEAFF | TGTGCCAGCAAACAGCCGAACACTGAAGCTTTCTTT
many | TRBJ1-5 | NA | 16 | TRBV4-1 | CASSQESVRAGQPQHF | TGCGCCAGCAGCCAAGAGAGTGTCAGGGCAGGGCAGCCCCAGCATTTT
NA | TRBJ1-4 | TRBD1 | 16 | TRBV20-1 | CSARPMPGQGKEKLFF | TGCAGTGCTAGACCAATGCCGGGACAGGGGAAGGAAAAACTGTTTTTT
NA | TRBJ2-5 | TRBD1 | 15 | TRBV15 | CATSRHGQAGETQYF | TGTGCCACCAGCAGACATGGACAGGCCGGGGAGACCCAGTACTTC